Each of the 27 T cell receptor beta chains below was sequenced from the same sample in a study of blood T cells in healthy people across ages. PCR was performed a second time for about 6 to 12 cycles using a sample-barcoded 5' primer and a J-beta primer mix. TCRdb re-derived calls from the 5' RACE reads in MiXCR, one entry per CDR3 protein. In the table there are roughly 830,000 distinct CDR3 sequences, 62% of which are singletons. Specimen: blood. The source is a man aged 30 to 45 in good health.

The chain has TRBV15 and TRBJ2-7; D remains unclear. Germline V CDR1 and CDR2: LNHNV, YYDKDF (reference sequence). The V gene lost 0 bases and the J gene lost 3 bases, with 12 bases spanning the gap. The CDR3 covers 15 residues. CDR3 DNA: TGTGCCACCAGCAGAGACACTGGACCCGACTACGAGCAGTACTTC. It codes for CATSRDTGPDYEQYF. The whole variable domain, filled in from reference TRBV15 and TRBJ2-7, reads DAMVIQNPRYQVTQFGKPVTLSCSQTLNHNVMYWYQQKSSQAPKLLFHYYDKDFNNEADTPDNFQSRRPNTSFCFLDIRSPGLGDTAMYLCATSRDTGPDYEQYFGPGTRLTVT.

The chain has TRBV7-9 and TRBJ2-3, with 9 bases lining up with TRBD1. Trimming removed 1 base from V and 5 bases from J; junction bases left unmatched: 4. Germline V gene data show CDR1 as SEHNR and CDR2 as FQNEAQ (reference sequence). The CDR3 is made up of 15 amino acids. The CDR3 protein is CASSLGGQGGDTQYF. The CDR3 DNA reads TGTGCCAGCAGCTTAGGGGGACAGGGCGGAGATACGCAGTATTTT. The full variable domain, its missing parts supplied by reference TRBV7-9 and TRBJ2-3, is DTGVSQNPRHKITKRGQNVTFRCDPISEHNRLYWYRQTLGQGPEFLTYFQNEAQLEKSRLLSDRFSAERPKGSFSTLEIQRTEQGDSAMYLCASSLGGQGGDTQYFGPGTRLTVL.

This clonotype was picked up a small number of times. The chain has TRBV2 and TRBJ2-5, with TRBD2 identical over 13 bases. V gave up 7 bases and J gave up 4 bases; unmatched junction bases: 6. The CDR3 is made up of 15 amino acids. The germline V gene encodes CDR1 SNHLY and CDR2 FYNNEI. The CDR3 bases are TGTGCCAGCATGAGAGGACTAGCGGGGGTAGAGACCCAGTACTTC. It encodes CASMRGLAGVETQYF.

This clonotype was recorded only once. The chain uses TRBV28 and TRBJ2-2, with D possibly TRBD2 on 6 matching bases. CDR1 MDHEN and CDR2 SYDVKM come from the germline V gene. The CDR3 contains 17 residues. The ends were cut back, 2 bases at V and 1 base at J, with 14 bases in the middle. CDR3 region: CASSLPGPAGNTGELFF. The CDR3 nucleotides read TGTGCCAGCAGTTTACCCGGTCCAGCGGGGAACACCGGGGAGCTGTTTTTT.

V usage is TRBV10-3 and J usage is TRBJ2-3, with 13 nucleotides matching TRBD2. Germline V CDR1 and CDR2: ENHRY, SYGVKD. With V trimmed by 6 bases and J by 4 bases, 4 bases remained unmatched. CDR3 length: 15 amino acids. In DNA form, the CDR3 reads TGTGCCATCAGGGGGACTAGCGGGGCATCAGATACGCAGTATTTT. This gives the protein CAIRGTSGASDTQYF.

The rearrangement links TRBV2 to TRBJ2-7; 13 bases match TRBD2. The CDR3 contains 15 residues. Unmatched junction bases numbered 1, after V lost 5 bases and J lost 0 bases. In germline, CDR1 is SNHLY, CDR2 FYNNEI. The CDR3 is CASSRLAGGSYEQYF. CDR3 DNA: TGTGCCAGCAGTCGACTAGCGGGGGGCTCCTACGAGCAGTACTTC.

The chain couples TRBV13 to TRBJ2-5, with unresolved D. The CDR3 sequence is 13 residues long. The V end was cut by 4 bases, the J end by 2 bases, with 8 bases between. From germline, CDR1 is PRHDT and CDR2 FYEKMQ (reference sequence). CDR3 nucleotides: TGTGCCAGCAGCTCCGACTGGCAAGAGACCCAGTACTTC. Amino acid sequence: CASSSDWQETQYF.

The CDR3 protein is CASSLALPGEKLFF. The CDR3 nucleotides are TGTGCCAGCAGTTTAGCGTTGCCCGGGGAAAAACTGTTTTTT. V gene TRBV28 combines with J gene TRBJ1-4; D is unclear. CDR1 and CDR2 (germline): MDHEN, SYDVKM. Trimming removed 2 bases from V and 8 bases from J, with 12 bases in between. CDR3 length: 14 residues.

The chain links TRBV20-1 to TRBJ1-5; possibly TRBD1 for D (5 bases). Germline CDR1 DFQATT, CDR2 SNEGSKA (reference sequence). There are 15 residues in the CDR3. The germline V and J ends were trimmed by 4 bases and 6 bases, with 19 bases remaining between them. CDR3 protein: CSATTRRGTGQPQHF. The CDR3 bases are TGCAGTGCTACGACCAGGAGAGGGACGGGTCAGCCCCAGCATTTT.

The J gene is TRBJ2-7, the V gene TRBV28, with D possibly TRBD1 on 6 matching bases. Germline CDR1 is MDHEN and CDR2 is SYDVKM. V was trimmed by 7 bases and J by 4 bases, leaving 20 bases between them. The CDR3 contains 15 residues. The CDR3 sequence is CASIKAPTGEYEQYF. The CDR3 DNA follows: TGTGCCAGCATAAAGGCCCCGACAGGAGAGTACGAGCAGTACTTC.

The chain employs TRBV20-1 and TRBJ1-5; 9 nucleotides agree with TRBD1. This CDR3 comprises 14 residues. With 5 bases clipped from V and 1 base from J, the junction kept 3 bases outside the gene matches. Germline values: CDR1 DFQATT, CDR2 SNEGSKA (reference sequence). The CDR3: CSAGTGWSNQPQHF. In DNA, the CDR3 is TGCAGTGCTGGGACAGGGTGGAGCAATCAGCCCCAGCATTTT.

The chain couples TRBV3-1 to TRBJ2-4; D perhaps matches TRBD2 (5 bases). Germline assignment: CDR1 LGHDT and CDR2 YNNKEL (reference sequence). V gave up 1 base and J gave up 13 bases, with 8 bases separating them. The CDR3 sequence is 11 residues long. The CDR3 DNA follows: TGTGCCAGCAGCCAAGGCTGGGAGCAGTACTTC. It specifies CASSQGWEQYF.

This clonotype was counted a few times. The gene calls are TRBV12-3 or TRBV12-4 and TRBJ2-1, with D possibly TRBD1 on 6 matching bases. Trimming took 6 bases from V and 5 from J, leaving 14 bases between them. This CDR3 contains 14 residues. DNA for the CDR3: TGTGCCAGCAGCTTCCCGTGGGGGCACAATGAGCAGTTCTTC. Protein: CASSFPWGHNEQFF.

The V and J genes are TRBV15 and TRBJ2-5, with D unclear. The end of the DNA is better explained by TRBJ2-7, so the J call may be wrong. The CDR3 runs to 13 residues. The germline V gene has CDR1 LNHNV and CDR2 YYDKDF (reference sequence). The CDR3 DNA reads TGTGCCACCAGCAGAGATCCCAAGAACGAGCAGTACTTC. This encodes CATSRDPKNEQYF.

This sequence joins TRBV27 and TRBJ1-6, with 7 bases matching TRBD1. CDR3 length: 15 residues. Germline CDR1 is MNHEY and CDR2 is SMNVEV (reference sequence). Germline trimming cut 5 bases from V and 8 bases from J; bases unmatched to any gene: 9. The CDR3 bases are TGTGCCAGCAGTACCAGGAGAGGGGGCGATTCACCCCTCCACTTT. Translated: CASSTRRGGDSPLHF.

This clonotype has more than one count but fewer than ten. The V call is TRBV10-3, the J call TRBJ1-6; TRBD1 might be the D (5 bases). The CDR3 is made up of 13 amino acids. Trimming removed 11 bases at V and 2 bases at J, with 10 bases between. Germline CDR1 reads ENHRY; CDR2 reads SYGVKD. The CDR3 loop is CASGGTYNSPLHF. The CDR3 DNA is TGTGCCTCCGGGGGGACCTATAATTCACCCCTCCACTTT.

The chain joins TRBV5-1 to TRBJ2-1; unclear D gene. The CDR3 consists of 14 residues. The germline gives CDR1 SGHRS, CDR2 YFSETQ. The germline V and J ends were trimmed by 6 bases and 5 bases, with 15 bases remaining between them. The CDR3 loop reads CASKVGLPNNEQFF. The CDR3 DNA follows: TGCGCCAGCAAGGTGGGCCTCCCTAACAATGAGCAGTTCTTC.

This clonotype was counted between two and nine times. The rearrangement uses TRBV7-9 and TRBJ2-7; 9 bases agree with TRBD2. Per germline, CDR1 SEHNR and CDR2 FQNEAQ (reference sequence). The V gene end was trimmed by 1 base and the J gene end by 0 bases; junction bases not matched to a gene: 4. CDR3 length equals 16 residues. DNA of the CDR3: TGTGCCAGCAGCTTAGATCTAGCGGGGCCCTCCTACGAGCAGTACTTC. It specifies CASSLDLAGPSYEQYF. Supplemented by reference TRBV7-9 and TRBJ2-7, the full variable domain reads DTGVSQNPRHKITKRGQNVTFRCDPISEHNRLYWYRQTLGQGPEFLTYFQNEAQLEKSRLLSDRFSAERPKGSFSTLEIQRTEQGDSAMYLCASSLDLAGPSYEQYFGPGTRLTVT.

This chain connects TRBV29-1 to TRBJ2-1; 8 bases agree with TRBD2. V lost 1 base and J lost 8; bases outside the gene matches: 16. Germline values: CDR1 SQVTM, CDR2 ANQGSEA. The CDR3 is 17 residues long. For the CDR3, the DNA is TGCAGCGTTGAAGTGATTGGTGCGGGGGGTACCCCATATGAGCAGTTCTTC. Its protein is CSVEVIGAGGTPYEQFF.

In this sample, this clonotype turned up a few times. The chain couples TRBV4-2 to TRBJ2-7, with 10 bases matching TRBD1. Germline CDR1 and CDR2: LGHNA and YNFKEQ. This CDR3 region has 17 residues. The V and J ends lost 4 bases and 1 base, in that order; junction bases with no gene match: 10. Here the CDR3 reads CASSPKAGQGGSYEQYF. CDR3 bases: TGTGCCAGCAGCCCAAAAGCTGGACAGGGGGGGTCCTACGAGCAGTACTTC.

The chain couples TRBV9 to TRBJ2-7; 9 positions agree with TRBD2. This CDR3 region has 13 residues. The J segment lost 7 bases and the V segment lost 4 bases, leaving 6 bases of the junction unmatched. Germline V lookup: CDR1 SGDLS, CDR2 YYNGEE. CDR3 region: CASSPTLAGEQYF. The CDR3 DNA reads TGTGCCAGCAGCCCAACCCTAGCGGGGGAGCAGTACTTC.

As regards this clonotype: The germline gene is not matched at one end of the junction; a read error may be the cause. The chain links TRBV25-1 to TRBJ1-3; D is unclear. The CDR3 consists of 13 residues. Germline CDR1 MGHDK, CDR2 SYGVNS. The CDR3 region is CASSVSPGNTTYF. The CDR3 nucleotides read TGTGCCAGCAGTGTGAGCCCTGGAAACACCACATATTTT.

The J gene is TRBJ2-3, the V gene TRBV12-3 or TRBV12-4, with D possibly TRBD2 on 6 matching bases. Trimming stripped 6 bases from V and 8 bases from J, with 15 bases between. This CDR3 is 13 amino acids long. The CDR3 DNA reads TGTGCCAGCAGCCAGGCGGGGTTACTTACGCAGTATTTT. It is translated as CASSQAGLLTQYF.

The chain uses TRBV7-2 and TRBJ1-2; 11 nucleotides align to TRBD1. Germline-derived CDR1 and CDR2 are SGHTA and FQGNSA. The CDR3 spans 17 residues. J was trimmed by 4 bases and V by 4 bases; bases with no gene match: 11. DNA of the CDR3: TGTGCCAGCAGCTCTTCGGACAGGGGGCTGTTCAGCTATGGCTACACCTTC. It yields the protein CASSSSDRGLFSYGYTF.

The chain uses TRBV6-5 and TRBJ2-5; D not certain. The J call is doubtful: the DNA matches TRBJ2-7 better. The CDR3 consists of 15 residues. The germline V gene encodes CDR1 MNHEY and CDR2 SVGAGI. As DNA, the CDR3 is TGTGCCAGCAGTTACTCGATAGGAACCTCCTACGAGCAGTACTTC. This codes for CASSYSIGTSYEQYF.

The chain carries TRBV20-1 and TRBJ2-1; 8 bases agree with TRBD2. The CDR3 is 14 residues long. V shed 6 bases and J 6 bases; nucleotides not matched to a gene: 10. The V gene's germline CDR1 is DFQATT and CDR2 SNEGSKA (reference sequence). The CDR3 DNA follows: TGCAGTGCAAGCCCCGGGACTAGGTTCAATGAGCAGTTCTTC. It codes for CSASPGTRFNEQFF.

This clonotype was observed a handful of times. This rearrangement joins TRBV29-1 to TRBJ2-1; no clear D. Looked up from germline, CDR1 is SQVTM and CDR2 is ANQGSEA. CDR3 length: 13 amino acids. Between the trimmed V and J ends, which lost 7 bases and 0 bases, there was a span of 10 bases. The CDR3 reads CSAEFYSYNEQFF. The CDR3 nucleotides read TGCAGCGCGGAGTTTTACTCCTACAATGAGCAGTTCTTC.